The 18 T cell receptor beta chains reported below all come from one sample, sequenced in a study of blood T cells in healthy people across ages. The use of a sample-barcoded 5' primer and a J-beta primer mix characterized a second PCR of about 7 to 12 cycles. One entry per CDR3 protein results from TCRdb running MiXCR on the 5' RACE reads. The sample records around 1,000,000 distinct CDR3 sequences, approximately 25% being singletons. These sequences were also reported in another study, on T cells of mothers and their children.

Material: blood. Receptors were obtained from a girl aged 2-15 years in good health.

The CDR3 DNA reads as TGTGCCAGCAGCGTAGAACTCTCGGGGACAGGAGATAAAGAGACCCAGTACTTC. It yields the protein CASSVELSGTGDKETQYF. The J gene is TRBJ2-5, the V gene TRBV9, with 8 bases lining up with TRBD1. The CDR3 totals 18 residues. Trimming took 0 bases from V and 3 from J; bases not matched to a gene: 13. The germline gives CDR1 SGDLS, CDR2 YYNGEE.

The chain has TRBV4-3 and TRBJ2-5; no firm D call. Trimming took 0 bases from V and 4 from J, leaving 9 bases between them. This CDR3 has 14 residues. The germline V gene has CDR1 LGHNA and CDR2 YSLEER. The CDR3 DNA reads as TGCGCCAGCAGCCAAGATCCTACCCCAGAGACCCAGTACTTC. Encoded protein: CASSQDPTPETQYF.

In its sample, this clonotype was seen a few times. The CDR3 DNA reads TGTGCCAGCAGCCCAAGGTCAAAATGGGACCAGTACTTC. Translated, it gives CASSPRSKWDQYF. The chain employs TRBV13 and TRBJ2-1; D unclear. The DNA end is more similar to TRBJ2-5, so the J call may be wrong. CDR3 length: 13 amino acids. Germline CDR1 is PRHDT and CDR2 is FYEKMQ (reference sequence).

This sequence joins TRBV7-9 and TRBJ2-7; D may be TRBD1 or TRBD2 (6 bases each). V lost 0 bases and J 2 bases, leaving 14 bases between the germline ends. The germline gives CDR1 SEHNR, CDR2 FQNEAQ (reference sequence). The CDR3 is 16 residues long. CDR3 amino acids: CASSLAGGTHTYEQYF. For the CDR3, the DNA is TGTGCCAGCAGCTTAGCCGGGGGCACCCATACCTACGAGCAGTACTTC.

The V call is TRBV14, the J call TRBJ1-6, with D perhaps TRBD1 (6 bases). Germline V lookup: CDR1 SGHDN, CDR2 FVKESK. Trimming removed 3 bases from V and 3 bases from J, with 6 bases in between. This CDR3 has 14 residues. The CDR3: CASSQTGYNSPLHF. For the CDR3, the DNA is TGTGCCAGCAGCCAGACAGGCTATAATTCACCCCTCCACTTT. Full variable domain (missing parts from reference TRBV14 and TRBJ1-6): EAGVTQFPSHSVIEKGQTVTLRCDPISGHDNLYWYRRVMGKEIKFLLHFVKESKQDESGMPNNRFLAERTGGTYSTLKVQPAELEDSGVYFCASSQTGYNSPLHFGNGTRLTVT.

This clonotype was seen a handful of times. The rearrangement links TRBV29-1 to TRBJ2-1, with D uncertain. The CDR3 totals 13 residues. V shed 3 bases and J shed 0 bases, with 6 bases lying between them. Looked up from germline, CDR1 is SQVTM and CDR2 is ANQGSEA. As DNA, the CDR3 is TGCAGCGTTGAGTCTGCCTCCTACAATGAGCAGTTCTTC. Residues: CSVESASYNEQFF.

As regards this clonotype: Germline is not matched at one junction end, which may reflect a read error. The chain is built from TRBV5-1 and TRBJ2-7; 7 bases map to TRBD2. The CDR3 totals 17 residues. CDR1 and CDR2 (germline): SGHRS, YFSETQ. The CDR3 sequence: CTSSLEGGLADSYEQYF. DNA of the CDR3: TGCACCAGCAGCTTGGAGGGTGGGCTAGCGGACTCCTACGAGCAGTACTTC. The full variable domain, with the rest looked up from reference TRBV5-1 and TRBJ2-7, is KAGVTQTPRYLIKTRGQQVTLSCSPISGHRSVSWYQQTPGQGLQFLFEYFSETQRNKGNFPGRFSGRQFSNSRSEMNVSTLELGDSALYLCTSSLEGGLADSYEQYFGPGTRLTVT.

This clonotype was seen more than once but under ten times. This chain links TRBV10-2 with TRBJ2-1, with 9 bases matching TRBD1. The germline CDR1 and CDR2 sequences are WSHSY and SAAADI. V gave up 2 bases and J gave up 4 bases; unmatched junction bases: 0. There are 14 residues in the CDR3. The CDR3 nucleotides read TGCGCCAGCAGTGAGGGACAGGGGTACAATGAGCAGTTCTTC. It is translated as CASSEGQGYNEQFF.

In DNA form, the CDR3 reads TGCAGTGCTGGGGCGCGGGAGGGGGAGGATACGCAGTATTTT. This encodes CSAGAREGEDTQYF. The chain joins TRBV20-1 to TRBJ2-3, with 9 bases lining up with TRBD2. The CDR3 spans 14 residues. Losses at the gene ends were 5 bases for V and 6 bases for J; bases not matched to a gene: 9. The germline gives CDR1 DFQATT, CDR2 SNEGSKA (reference sequence).

This rearrangement joins TRBV5-1 to TRBJ2-7; 8 bases fit TRBD1. This CDR3 contains 14 residues. Germline CDR1 reads SGHRS; CDR2 reads YFSETQ. The junction had 7 bases not matched to a gene; V was cut back by 3 bases and J by 5 bases. The CDR3 bases are TGCGCCAGCAGCTCCTACAGGGGGGTCGACGAGCAGTACTTC. Its protein is CASSSYRGVDEQYF.

V usage is TRBV24-1 and J usage is TRBJ2-3, with D possibly matching TRBD1 (6 bases). The CDR3 is 15 residues long. CDR1 KGHDR and CDR2 SFDVKD come from the germline V gene. Between the trimmed V and J ends, which lost 7 bases and 0 bases, there was a span of 13 bases. The CDR3 DNA reads TGTGCCACCAGGGACAGATCCTCTAGCACAGATACGCAGTATTTT. It encodes CATRDRSSSTDTQYF.

The chain is built from TRBV3-1 and TRBJ1-4; D possibly corresponds to TRBD1 (5 bases). This CDR3 contains 15 residues. From germline, CDR1 is LGHDT and CDR2 YNNKEL (reference sequence). V was trimmed by 0 bases and J by 5 bases, leaving 10 bases between them. The CDR3 loop reads CASSQDRDGNEKLFF. CDR3 coding DNA: TGTGCCAGCAGCCAAGACCGGGACGGGAATGAAAAACTGTTTTTT.

This chain uses TRBV7-3 with TRBJ2-5; TRBD1 agrees at 9 bases. Germline CDR1 reads SGHTA; CDR2 reads FQGTGA. The length of the CDR3 is 16 residues. J lost 4 bases, V lost 5 bases, and 11 bases had no gene match. The CDR3 sequence is CASSPGQGPHVETQYF. CDR3 nucleotides: TGTGCCAGCAGCCCCGGACAGGGGCCCCATGTAGAGACCCAGTACTTC.

The CDR3 DNA follows: TGTGCCAGCAGTTACTCCGGACAGAAGTACTATGGCTACACCTTC. Protein product: CASSYSGQKYYGYTF. V gene TRBV6-5 combines with J gene TRBJ1-2; D is perhaps TRBD1 (6 bases). Germline-derived CDR1 and CDR2 are MNHEY and SVGAGI. This CDR3 region has 15 residues. V was cut by 0 bases and J by 3 bases, with 11 bases left in between.

The V call is TRBV25-1, the J call TRBJ2-4; unclear D gene. Germline CDR1 MGHDK, CDR2 SYGVNS. The CDR3 totals 13 residues. The V end lost 8 bases, the J end lost 7 bases, and 15 bases lay between the germline ends. Here the CDR3 reads CASVESGSNIQYF. As DNA, the CDR3 is TGTGCCAGCGTCGAATCAGGCTCGAACATTCAGTACTTC.

J is TRBJ1-2 and V is TRBV6-5; no clear D. The germline V gene encodes CDR1 MNHEY and CDR2 SVGAGI. Trimming removed 7 bases from V and 0 bases from J, with 15 bases in between. The CDR3 length is 15 residues. The CDR3 loop reads CASKTGRSSNYGYTF. The CDR3 DNA follows: TGTGCCAGCAAAACCGGGAGATCCTCTAACTATGGCTACACCTTC.

This chain links TRBV3-1 with TRBJ2-2; 8 nucleotides line up with TRBD2. The CDR3 consists of 16 residues. V gave up 1 base and J gave up 6 bases; unmatched junction bases: 7. Germline CDR1 reads LGHDT; CDR2 reads YNNKEL (reference sequence). The CDR3 sequence: CASSQVPGRAAGELFF. The CDR3 nucleotides read TGTGCCAGCAGCCAAGTTCCCGGGAGGGCCGCCGGGGAGCTGTTTTTT.

The V call is TRBV29-1, the J call TRBJ2-7, with a possible D match to TRBD1 (6 bases). CDR3 length: 15 amino acids. V lost 5 bases and J lost 6, with 23 bases in between. Per the germline V gene, CDR1 is SQVTM and CDR2 is ANQGSEA. DNA of the CDR3: TGCAGCGTTATTTGGGGGCAGGGAACGGTTACCGAGCAGTACTTC. Its translation is CSVIWGQGTVTEQYF.